The 3 T cell receptor beta chains presented below share a single source sample, sequenced in a study of T cell clones after liver transplantation. The protocol was immunoSEQ multiplex PCR, while the TCRdb copy is restricted to in-frame clones and leaves out a portion. The table has some 6,000 clones, about 80% seen once. The starting material was CD8+ T cells from blood, obtained roughly 3.5 years after liver transplant. Source of these receptors: a human patient who received a liver transplant. Some T cells may have come from the graft donor.

This chain uses TRBV5-1 with TRBJ2-7; D uncertain. Looked up from germline, CDR1 is SGHRS and CDR2 is YFSETQ. The CDR3 loop spans 14 amino acids. V was trimmed by 4 bases and J by 2 bases, leaving 13 bases between them. The CDR3 is CASSTGTVTYEQYF. The CDR3 DNA is TGCGCCAGCAGCACCGGAACAGTTACCTACGAGCAGTACTTC.

The chain links TRBV13 to TRBJ2-7; perhaps TRBD2 as D (5 bases). Trimming removed 4 bases from V and 0 bases from J, with 16 bases in between. Germline CDR1 reads PRHDT; CDR2 reads FYEKMQ (reference sequence). There are 16 residues in the CDR3. The CDR3 DNA reads TGTGCCAGCAGCTGGGTGGACGGGAAGAGCTCCTACGAGCAGTACTTC. This gives the protein CASSWVDGKSSYEQYF.

The chain is built from TRBV4-1 and TRBJ2-7; D unclear. Germline CDR1 MGHRA, CDR2 YSYEKL. The CDR3 has 13 residues. Trimming removed 0 bases at V and 2 bases at J, with 5 bases between. The CDR3: CASSQDYPYEQYF. The CDR3 DNA follows: TGCGCCAGCAGCCAAGACTACCCCTACGAGCAGTACTTC.